Sequencing of this TCR beta chain was carried out in a study of identical twins. Notes on the study in general: Cord blood beta clonotypes that were abundant carried fewer insertions, and memory repertoires showed no such trend. Interpretation of the results relied on cross-sectional statistical analysis and not on following the same donors.

TCRdb called the 5' RACE reads again in MiXCR, with one record for every CDR3 protein. In the table there are 540,000 or so distinct CDR3 sequences, approximately 20% of which are singletons. About this clonotype itself: The target antigen is unknown.

Trimming shortened V by 2 bases and J by 0 bases, and 10 bases separated the two germline ends. This CDR3 is 15 amino acids long. Germline V gene data show CDR1 as SGHTA and CDR2 as FQGTGA. The sample also formed part of further work on yellow fever vaccine responses in identical twins.

This chain connects TRBV7-3 to TRBJ1-1; D ambiguous. The specimen sequenced was CD4+ T cells sorted from blood. This TCR was recovered from a woman aged 18-29 years in good health. The CDR3 loop is CASSLSGQMNTEAFF. The CDR3 DNA sequence: TGTGCCAGCAGCTTATCCGGGCAGATGAACACTGAAGCTTTCTTT. Using reference TRBV7-3 and TRBJ1-1 for the parts outside the CDR3, the full variable domain is GAGVSQTPSNKVTEKGKYVELRCDPISGHTALYWYRQSLGQGPEFLIYFQGTGAADDSGLPNDRFFAVRPEGSVSTLKIQRTERGDSAVYLCASSLSGQMNTEAFFGQGTRLTVV.